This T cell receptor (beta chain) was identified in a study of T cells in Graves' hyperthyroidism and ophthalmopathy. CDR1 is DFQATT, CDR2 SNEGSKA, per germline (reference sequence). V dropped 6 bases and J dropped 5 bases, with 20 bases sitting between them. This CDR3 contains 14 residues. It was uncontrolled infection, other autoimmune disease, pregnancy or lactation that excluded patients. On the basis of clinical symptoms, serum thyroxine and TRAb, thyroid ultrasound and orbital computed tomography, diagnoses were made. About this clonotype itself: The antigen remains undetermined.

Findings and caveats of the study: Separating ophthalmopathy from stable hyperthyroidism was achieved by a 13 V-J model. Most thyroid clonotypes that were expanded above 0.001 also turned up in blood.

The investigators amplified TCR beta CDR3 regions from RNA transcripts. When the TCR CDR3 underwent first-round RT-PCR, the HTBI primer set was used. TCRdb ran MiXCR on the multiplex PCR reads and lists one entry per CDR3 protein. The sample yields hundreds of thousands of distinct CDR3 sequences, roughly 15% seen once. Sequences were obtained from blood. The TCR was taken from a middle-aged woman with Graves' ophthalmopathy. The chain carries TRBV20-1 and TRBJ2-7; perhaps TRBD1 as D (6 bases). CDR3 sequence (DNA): TGCAGTGCAGGGGGAGTGGGACATGAAAACGAGCAGTACTTC. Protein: CSAGGVGHENEQYF.